The entry below gives a single T cell receptor (beta chain) sequence along with its context. V lost 1 base, J lost 1 base, and 11 bases lay in between. The germline CDR1 and CDR2 sequences are SGHAT and FQNNGV. CDR3 length: 15 amino acids. It was with a sample-barcoded 5' primer and a J-beta primer mix that a second PCR of about 6 to 11 cycles was run. TCRdb passed the 5' RACE reads through MiXCR, listing each CDR3 protein once. The sample holds about 510,000 distinct CDR3 sequences, about 29% seen once. The data are from a study of blood T cells in healthy people across ages. These same records also appear under a second study, on T cells of mothers and their children. That work states: No T cell clones of persistent microchimeric origin were detected.

The J gene is TRBJ2-7, the V gene TRBV11-2; tentative D call: TRBD2 (5 bases). The specimen was blood. The sequence came from a boy aged 2 to 10 in good health. Here the CDR3 reads CASSLVGRSSYEQYF. As DNA, the CDR3 is TGTGCCAGCAGCTTAGTGGGGAGATCGTCCTACGAGCAGTACTTC.